This T cell receptor (beta chain) was observed in a study of regulatory T cells in long-lasting Graves disease (dated by TCRdb to the early 2020s). At the level of the whole study: Patients with newly diagnosed Graves' disease had been on antithyroid drugs for under 3 months. The study took place in China and was registered as a clinical trial. Patients with persistent Graves' disease were compared with patients with newly diagnosed Graves' disease using TCR sequencing and RNA sequencing of peripheral blood. A total of roughly 33 samples were covered by TCR sequencing, comprising approximately 13 persistent and about 20 newly diagnosed Graves' disease patients. Findings and caveats that apply to the study as a whole: Lower TCR Shannon entropy and fewer highly expanded clones were observed in persistent Graves' disease patients than in newly diagnosed patients, which suggested clonal expansion. The study examined only peripheral blood because the primary lesion, thyroid tissue, could not be accessed. Persistent patients shared more public clonotypes among themselves (around 2,500) than newly diagnosed patients did (more than 950). Preferential use of TRBV28, TRBJ1-2 and TRBJ2-5 was observed in persistent disease, whereas TRBV20-1 and TRBJ2-1 were favored in newly diagnosed disease. Sequencing and analysis were restricted to the TCR beta chain. The small sample size was acknowledged by the authors as a limitation that may reduce accuracy.

To prepare the library, multiplex PCR was applied. The sequencing machine was an Illumina HiSeq 4000. CDR3 regions were amplified by Arm-PCR with iRepertoire HTBI primers to construct TCR beta libraries. Before sequencing, the PCR products went through gel purification. As for how the authors treated the data: Gene usage analysis of CDR3 amino acid clonotypes used the approximately 62 TRBV and some 15 TRBJ segments found across samples. COPE and FqMerger were used to merge filtered high-quality paired reads into contigs. BLAST was used to align contigs to IMGT TRBV, TRBD and TRBJ reference genes, with CDR3 defined following IMGT. Clonotypes above 0.1% frequency were classified as highly expanded clones. Repertoire diversity was measured by Shannon entropy, and V-J evenness by the Gini coefficient. Clonotypes shared by more than one individual were considered public. TCRdb's own reprocessing of the public reads used fastp at Q25 and MiXCR and kept productive beta chains. When rows share a CDR3 protein, they turn into one entry using the most common DNA and genes. TCRdb's processing, not the authors' own work, is the source of the V and J calls. The sample records roughly 500,000 distinct CDR3 sequences, around 15% of which are singletons. About a sixth of the sample rests with the top ten.

To note about this clonotype: No cognate antigen has been identified for it. Base qualities were left out, and no much larger clone turns up one base away.

According to the study, the label for this sample's time point signals: newly diagnosed GD, antithyroid drugs for less than 3 months. RNA was extracted from PBMCs in TRIzol for both TCR sequencing and RNA sequencing. Graves' disease was diagnosed according to American Thyroid Association guidelines. Recruitment of patients was carried out at an endocrinology department in Xi'an, China. From each patient, 7.5 to 9.5 milliliters of peripheral blood was collected into an EDTA anticoagulant tube. Ficoll Paque Plus density gradient separation was used to isolate PBMCs, and no further T cell sorting was performed. An Agilent 2100 Bioanalyzer and agarose gel were used to check RNA quality, while a NanoDrop 2000 measured RNA concentration. Germline trimming: 2 bases from V, 6 bases from J; junction bases outside gene matches: 3. Reading from cysteine to phenylalanine, the CDR3 counts 13 amino acids. The kept DNA is CDR3 alone, 39 bases in frame from the first base. CDR1 and CDR2 were assigned from the germline V gene as SGHRS and YFSETQ.

A further study also used this sample, focusing on T cells in Graves' hyperthyroidism and ophthalmopathy. The second publication reports: A patient counted as having stable Graves' hyperthyroidism if no progression to ophthalmopathy occurred over 18 months of follow-up. Hyperthyroidism patients were newly diagnosed, with disease duration under 2 months, and aged 18 to 65 years. Any patient with an uncontrolled infection, another autoimmune disease, pregnancy or lactation was excluded. Clinical symptoms, serum thyroxine and TRAb, thyroid ultrasound, and orbital computed tomography formed the basis for the diagnoses. The first round of RT-PCR for the TCR CDR3 was performed with the HTBI primer set and the Qiagen OneStep RT-PCR kit. Most expanded thyroid clonotypes (frequency above 0.001) were also detected in blood, a finding suggesting that blood repertoires may reflect thyroid immune responses. In cross-validation, a model built on a 13 V-J signature told ophthalmopathy apart from stable hyperthyroidism with 85% to 90% sensitivity and 81% to 82% specificity, and in testing the same model reached 80%/75%. In validation, the model predicted progression to ophthalmopathy with approximately 69% sensitivity and 72.22% specificity, a median of 6.5 months before onset. A discovery cohort of about 100 patients, roughly 43 with Graves' ophthalmopathy and over 55 with stable Graves' hyperthyroidism, was used to find distinguishing TCR V-J signatures. Prospective prediction of ophthalmopathy was tested in an independent validation cohort of approximately 19 hyperthyroidism patients and some 17 patients who later progressed to ophthalmopathy. For training and testing, the approximately 97 patients in the discovery cohort were randomly divided in a 7:3 ratio. Thyroid tissue and blood T-cell repertoires from six or seven Graves' hyperthyroidism patients were also compared in the study. Once sampling was done, hyperthyroidism patients were given methimazole at a starting dose of 30 mg daily, whereas ophthalmopathy patients were given high-dose intravenous methylprednisolone. Libraries were constructed in a second round of multiplex PCR, after which size selection and purification were carried out. Paired-end sequencing of the libraries was performed with 100 bp reads on an Illumina HiSeq2000. SOAPnuke was used to process the raw data, removing reads that contained adapters or uncalled bases, had a mean Phred below 15, or lacked an exact match to the constant primer or identifier. High-quality paired reads were merged using COPE v1.2.5, and each unique nucleotide sequence was defined as a clonotype. Clonotypes were aligned to IMGT TRBV, TRBD and TRBJ reference segments using MiTCR v1.1. The analysis included only V-J combinations with a frequency above 0.0001, which together covered roughly 99% of the repertoires. A TCS score was defined as the ratio between F50 (clonal expansion) and ExV (chaos), using BLOSUM62-based TCRdist between CDR3 peptides within each V-J. Welch's t-statistics and random forest reduced 500 to 550 V-J features to 10 to 15, which were used in a naive Bayes classifier (R e1071). Sample size was not statistically predetermined, and investigators were not blinded to group allocation. The paper describes TCR Vbeta CDR3 sequencing of 120 to 150 peripheral blood samples, made up of 43 ophthalmopathy patients, roughly 75 hyperthyroidism patients and some 17 progressor patients.

The specimen was peripheral blood mononuclear cells (PBMCs), collected at new diagnosis, from a patient treated with antithyroid drugs. The sequence is built from TRBV5-1 and TRBJ1-1; 8 junctional bases match TRBD1. The clonotype originates from a woman between 45 and 60 years old with Graves disease. Donor details come from another sample of the same person, matched by shared clones. CDR3 protein: CASSLQGGAEAFF. The sequence in DNA is TGCGCCAGCAGCTTACAGGGGGGCGCTGAAGCTTTCTTT.